One T cell receptor beta chain is described in this entry. Its antigen is currently unknown. Healthy HIV-negative adults with no recent acute infections or vaccinations were recruited as donors. Each donor was a Caucasian adult residing in Nashville, Tennessee. Sequencing was performed with immunoSEQ multiplex PCR; in TCRdb, only in-frame clones are kept and a portion is missing. This table has 2 million to 2.5 million clones, just over 90% appearing once. The data derive from a study of shared clonotypes between healthy human individuals. Looking at the study overall: Those who served as donors were a couple of women and three men between the ages of 18 and 49.

Overall study results and limits: Sequencing depth was a factor that was expected to affect clonotype sharing among donors.

This sequence originates from a young man in good health. Some clones in this sample may be carry-over from other donors' samples. The specimen sequenced was naive CD4+ T cells from PBMCs. Subset given: CD45RA+ positively selected.

Written as DNA, the CDR3 is TGCGCCAGCAGCCTCGGACAGGCCCGCGGAGAGACCCAGTACTTC. It is translated as CASSLGQARGETQYF. This chain connects TRBV5-1 to TRBJ2-5; 7 bases are shared with TRBD1. Germline V gene data show CDR1 as SGHRS and CDR2 as YFSETQ. The CDR3 sequence is 15 residues long. V was clipped by 4 bases and J by 4 bases; unmatched bases: 10.